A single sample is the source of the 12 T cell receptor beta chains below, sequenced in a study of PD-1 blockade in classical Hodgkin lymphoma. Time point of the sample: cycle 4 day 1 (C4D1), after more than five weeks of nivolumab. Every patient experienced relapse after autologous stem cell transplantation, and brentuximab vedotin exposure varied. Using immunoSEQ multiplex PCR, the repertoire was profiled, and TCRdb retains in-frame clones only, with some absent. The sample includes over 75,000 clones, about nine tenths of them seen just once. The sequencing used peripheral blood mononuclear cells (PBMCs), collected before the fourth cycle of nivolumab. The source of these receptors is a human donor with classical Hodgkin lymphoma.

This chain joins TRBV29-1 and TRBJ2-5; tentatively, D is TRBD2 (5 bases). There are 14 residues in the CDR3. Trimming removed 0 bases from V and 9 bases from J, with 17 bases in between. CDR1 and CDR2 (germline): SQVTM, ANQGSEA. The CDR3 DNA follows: TGCAGCGTTGAAGAGGCCGCGGGCCCCCGGGCCCAGTACTTC. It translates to CSVEEAAGPRAQYF.

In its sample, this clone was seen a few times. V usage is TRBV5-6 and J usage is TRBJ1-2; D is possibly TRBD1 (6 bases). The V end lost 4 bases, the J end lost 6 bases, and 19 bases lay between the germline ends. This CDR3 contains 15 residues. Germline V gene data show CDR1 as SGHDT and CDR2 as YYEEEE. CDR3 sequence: CASSLRDTPVDGYTF. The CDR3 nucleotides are TGTGCCAGCAGCCTCCGGGACACGCCGGTGGATGGCTACACCTTC.

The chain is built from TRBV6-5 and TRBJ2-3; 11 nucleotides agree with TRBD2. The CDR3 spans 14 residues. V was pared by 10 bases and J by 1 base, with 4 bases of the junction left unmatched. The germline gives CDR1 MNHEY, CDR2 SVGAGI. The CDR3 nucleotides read TGTGCCACCCTGACTAGCGGGGGCACAGATACGCAGTATTTT. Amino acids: CATLTSGGTDTQYF.

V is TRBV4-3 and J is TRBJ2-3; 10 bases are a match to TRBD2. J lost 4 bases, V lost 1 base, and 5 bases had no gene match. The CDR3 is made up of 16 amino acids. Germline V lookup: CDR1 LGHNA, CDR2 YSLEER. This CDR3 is CASSQGSGGASDTQYF. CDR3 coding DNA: TGCGCCAGCAGCCAAGGAAGCGGGGGGGCTTCAGATACGCAGTATTTT.

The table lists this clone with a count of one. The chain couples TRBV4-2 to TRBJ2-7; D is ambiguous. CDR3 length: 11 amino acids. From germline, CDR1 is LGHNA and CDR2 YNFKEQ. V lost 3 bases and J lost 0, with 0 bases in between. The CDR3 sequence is CASSHSYEQYF. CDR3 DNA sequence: TGTGCCAGCAGCCACTCCTACGAGCAGTACTTC.

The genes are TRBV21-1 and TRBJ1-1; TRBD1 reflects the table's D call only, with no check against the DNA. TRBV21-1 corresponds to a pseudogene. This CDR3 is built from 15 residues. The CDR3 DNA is TGTGCCAGCAGCTCCCGGGACAGGCGGCACACTGAAGCTTTCTTT. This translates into CASSSRDRRHTEAFF.

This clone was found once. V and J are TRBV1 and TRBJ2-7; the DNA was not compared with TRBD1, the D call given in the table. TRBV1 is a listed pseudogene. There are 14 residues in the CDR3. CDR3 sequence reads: CASSQDTVPYQQYF. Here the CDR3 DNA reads TGCGCCAGCAGCCAAGATACAGTCCCCTACCAGCAGTACTTC.

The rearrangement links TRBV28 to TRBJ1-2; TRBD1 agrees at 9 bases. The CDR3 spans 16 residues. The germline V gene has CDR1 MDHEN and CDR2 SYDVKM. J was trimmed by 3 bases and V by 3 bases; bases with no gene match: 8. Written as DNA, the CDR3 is TGTGCCAGCAGTTTTTCTCGACAGGGGGTTTACTATGGCTACACCTTC. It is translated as CASSFSRQGVYYGYTF.

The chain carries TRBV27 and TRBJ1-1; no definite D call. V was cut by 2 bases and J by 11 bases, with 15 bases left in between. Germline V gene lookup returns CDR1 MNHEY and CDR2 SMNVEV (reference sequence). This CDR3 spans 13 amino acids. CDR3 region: CASSLRDGLNAFF. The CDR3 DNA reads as TGTGCCAGCAGTTTACGCGACGGGCTCAACGCTTTCTTT.

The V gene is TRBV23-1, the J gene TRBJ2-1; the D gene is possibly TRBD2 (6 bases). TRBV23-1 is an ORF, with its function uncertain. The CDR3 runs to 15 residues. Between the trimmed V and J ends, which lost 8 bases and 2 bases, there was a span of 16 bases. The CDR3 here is CASSSGRGTYNEQFF. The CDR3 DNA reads TGCGCCAGCTCCAGCGGGCGAGGCACCTACAATGAGCAGTTCTTC.

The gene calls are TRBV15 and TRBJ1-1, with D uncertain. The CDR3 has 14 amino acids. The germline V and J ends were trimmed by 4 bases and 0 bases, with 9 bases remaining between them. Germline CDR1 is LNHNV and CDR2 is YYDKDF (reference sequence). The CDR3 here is CATSIAWVNTEAFF. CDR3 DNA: TGTGCCACCAGCATCGCATGGGTGAACACTGAAGCTTTCTTT.

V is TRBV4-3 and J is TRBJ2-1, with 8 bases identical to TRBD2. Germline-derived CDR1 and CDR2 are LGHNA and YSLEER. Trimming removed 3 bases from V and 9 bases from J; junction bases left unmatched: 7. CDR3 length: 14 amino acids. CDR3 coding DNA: TGCGCCAGCAGCCAGAGCGGGGGAAGAGGTGAGCAGTTCTTC. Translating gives CASSQSGGRGEQFF.